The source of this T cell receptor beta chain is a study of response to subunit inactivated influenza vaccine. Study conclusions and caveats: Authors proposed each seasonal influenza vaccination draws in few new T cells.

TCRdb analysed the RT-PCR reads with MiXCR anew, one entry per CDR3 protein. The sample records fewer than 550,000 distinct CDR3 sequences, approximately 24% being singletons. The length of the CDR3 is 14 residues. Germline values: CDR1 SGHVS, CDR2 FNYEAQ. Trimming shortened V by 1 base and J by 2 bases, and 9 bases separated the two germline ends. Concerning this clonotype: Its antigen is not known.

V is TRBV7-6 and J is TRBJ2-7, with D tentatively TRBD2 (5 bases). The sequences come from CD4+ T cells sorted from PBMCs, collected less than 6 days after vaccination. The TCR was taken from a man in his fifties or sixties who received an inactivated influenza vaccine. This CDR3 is CASSLGGLTYEQYF. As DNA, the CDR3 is TGTGCCAGCAGCTTAGGCGGGCTTACCTACGAGCAGTACTTC.